This T cell receptor beta chain was sequenced for a study of early T cells in non-severe SARS-CoV-2 infection (dated by TCRdb to 2020 to 2023). Study-wide context: Because TCR sequencing was done on bulk RNA from unsorted whole blood, the alpha and beta chains could not be paired. The paper as a whole reports these results and caveats: Matching against VDJdb was skewed toward anti-spike CD8 responses, likely underestimated virus-specific expansions, and missed private and CD4 specificities.

This clonotype was detected many times. The target of this receptor is not known. It has no much larger one-base neighbor in the sample; base qualities were not kept. From the cysteine through the phenylalanine, the CDR3 covers 14 amino acids. Just the 42-base CDR3 DNA is kept, in frame starting at base 1. CDR1 MRHNA and CDR2 SNTAGT are derived from the germline V gene. The V end gives up 3 bases and the J end 12 bases, leaving 10 bases in the junction not matched to a gene. Preparation of the library involved 5' RACE. TCRdb records NextSeq 500 as the sequencer. In the TCR library protocol, unique molecular identifiers were attached to individual cDNA molecules to correct for PCR bias and sequencing error. Both TCR alpha and beta chains were sequenced, and tight co-correlation was observed between alpha and beta sequence abundances in each sample. The authors' pipeline ran thus. Decombinator V4 was used to annotate TCR sequences for V gene, J gene and CDR3. TCRs were defined as expanded if a significant change between any two time points was detected under a Poisson model with p below 0.0001. TCR abundances were normalised to the total number of TCRs sequenced in each sample and reported as counts per million. MAIT TCRs were defined by TRAV1-2 paired with TRAJ12, TRAJ20 or TRAJ33, and iNKT TCRs by TRAV10 paired with TRAJ18. A search of VDJdb, accessed on 1 November 2021, was run for TCRs annotated to CMV, EBV and SARS-CoV-2, with TCRs annotated for multiple antigens excluded. TCRdb reran the public reads through fastp at Q25 and MiXCR, keeping productive beta chains. Every entry covers one CDR3 protein and lists the most common genes and DNA from its rows. V and J calls and clone size were set by TCRdb, not the authors. Here the sample has 40,000 to 45,000 distinct CDR3 sequences; about 6% occur a single time. Around 7.7% of the sample rests with the top ten.

Set within a cohort of healthcare workers in London, UK, this nested case-control study involved weekly PCR testing of nasopharyngeal swabs along with blood sampling. Healthcare workers were enrolled in the week of the UK lockdown, from 23 to 31 March 2020, and were followed every week for up to roughly 16 weeks. The chain couples TRBV6-4 to TRBJ2-1; 8 middle bases align to TRBD1. Sequenced here: whole blood, sampled at baseline. The receptor was isolated from an adult who was a healthcare worker with PCR-confirmed SARS-CoV-2 infection or an uninfected control (not recorded which). The DNA is as follows: TGTGCCAGCAGTGAAAACACAGGGGGATTGGGGCAGTTCTTC. This sequence encodes CASSENTGGLGQFF.